The clone carrying this T cell receptor beta chain has a count of ten or more. Antigen: not known. The researchers produced TCR beta cDNA from around 500 ng total RNA with a constant-region primer. Amplification in three nested multiplex PCR rounds with slightly modified ARM-PCR gave rise to TCR beta libraries. The study ran its first two PCR rounds for roughly 10 cycles each, using TRBV1-TRBV30 forward primers and a C-beta reverse primer. Each CDR3 protein is one row after TCRdb ran MiXCR on the multiplex PCR reads. Here the sample spans roughly 330,000 distinct CDR3 sequences, approximately 65% being singletons. This entry belongs to a study of tumor-infiltrating lymphocytes in primary liver carcinoma. Across the study: Staged T1-T3 N0M0, the tumors had sizes that ranged from about 4.2 to 11 cm across.

From germline, CDR1 is SGHNT and CDR2 YYREEE (reference sequence). The CDR3 spans 14 residues. Germline trimming cut 1 base from V and 5 bases from J; bases unmatched to any gene: 3. Study findings and constraints: The 250 largest clones made up significantly more of tumor than blood repertoires (p = 0.039).

Alongside blood RNA obtained from unsorted whole blood, germline DNA was also extracted. The V and J genes are TRBV5-4 and TRBJ2-5; TRBD1 matches 9 bases. Material: peripheral blood. The clonotype originates from a man aged 40-49 years with primary liver carcinoma and hepatitis B virus infection. CDR3 bases: TGTGCCAGCAGCTTGATCGGACAGGGGGAGACCCAGTACTTC. It encodes CASSLIGQGETQYF.